This T cell receptor beta chain is drawn from a study of response to subunit inactivated influenza vaccine. MiXCR, applied by TCRdb to the RT-PCR reads, yields one record per CDR3 protein. In the table there are around 540,000 distinct CDR3 sequences, 12% of which are singletons. This clonotype showed up just a few times. The CDR3 loop spans 15 amino acids. V shed 2 bases and J shed 2 bases, with 12 bases lying between them. Looked up from germline, CDR1 is LGHNA and CDR2 is YSLEER. This clonotype was obtained from a man between 45 and 60 years old who received an inactivated influenza vaccine. This chain uses TRBV4-3 with TRBJ1-2; D perhaps matches TRBD1 (5 bases). Sequencing used PBMCs from blood, obtained on the day of vaccination. The CDR3 sequence: CASSQSTGRNYGYTF. Here the CDR3 DNA reads TGCGCCAGCAGCCAATCCACGGGGCGGAACTATGGCTACACCTTC.